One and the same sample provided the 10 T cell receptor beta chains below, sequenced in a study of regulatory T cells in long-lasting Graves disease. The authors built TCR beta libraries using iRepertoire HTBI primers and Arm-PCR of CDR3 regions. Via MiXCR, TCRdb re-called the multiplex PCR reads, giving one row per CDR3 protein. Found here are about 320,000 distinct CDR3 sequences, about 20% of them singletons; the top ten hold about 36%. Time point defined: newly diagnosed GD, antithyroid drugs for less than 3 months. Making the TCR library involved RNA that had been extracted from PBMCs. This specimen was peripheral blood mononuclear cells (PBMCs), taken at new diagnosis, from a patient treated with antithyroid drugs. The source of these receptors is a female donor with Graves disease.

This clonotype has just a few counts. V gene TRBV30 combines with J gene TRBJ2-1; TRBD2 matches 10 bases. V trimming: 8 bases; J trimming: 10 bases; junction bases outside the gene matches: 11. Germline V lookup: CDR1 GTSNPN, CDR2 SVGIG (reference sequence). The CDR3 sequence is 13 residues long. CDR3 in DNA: TGTGCCGCATCAAGCGGGAGGGCCAGGGAGCAGTTCTTC. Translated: CAASSGRAREQFF.

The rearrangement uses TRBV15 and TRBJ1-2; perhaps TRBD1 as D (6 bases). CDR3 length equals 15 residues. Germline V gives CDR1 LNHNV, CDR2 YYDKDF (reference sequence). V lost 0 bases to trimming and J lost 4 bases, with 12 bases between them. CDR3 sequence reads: CATSRDRNRVYGYTF. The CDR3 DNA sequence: TGTGCCACCAGCAGAGATCGTAACAGGGTCTATGGCTACACCTTC.

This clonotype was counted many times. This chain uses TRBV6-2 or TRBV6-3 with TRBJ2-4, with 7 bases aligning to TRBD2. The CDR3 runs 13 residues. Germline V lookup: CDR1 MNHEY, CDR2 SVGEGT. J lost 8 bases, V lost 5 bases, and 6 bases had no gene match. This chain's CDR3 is CASSPGLVYIQYF. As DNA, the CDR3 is TGTGCCAGCAGTCCCGGACTAGTCTACATTCAGTACTTC.

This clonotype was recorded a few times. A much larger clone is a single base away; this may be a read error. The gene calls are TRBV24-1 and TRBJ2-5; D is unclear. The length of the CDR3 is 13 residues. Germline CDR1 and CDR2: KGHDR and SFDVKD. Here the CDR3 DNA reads TGTGCCTCCAGTGACACACCCAGTGAGACCCAGTACTTC. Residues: CASSDTPSETQYF.

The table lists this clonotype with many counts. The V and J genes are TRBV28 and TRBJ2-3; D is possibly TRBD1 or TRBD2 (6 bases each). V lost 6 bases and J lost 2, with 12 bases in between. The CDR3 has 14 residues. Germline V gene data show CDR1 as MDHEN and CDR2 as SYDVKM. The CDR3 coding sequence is TGTGCCAGCAGCAAAGGGGGGCTCACAGATACGCAGTATTTT. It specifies CASSKGGLTDTQYF.

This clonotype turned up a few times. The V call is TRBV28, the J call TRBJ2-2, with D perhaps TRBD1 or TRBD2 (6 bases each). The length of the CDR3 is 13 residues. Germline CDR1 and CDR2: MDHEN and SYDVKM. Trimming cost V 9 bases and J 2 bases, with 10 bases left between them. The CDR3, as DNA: TGTGCCAGTCGGGGGCATAACACCGGGGAGCTGTTTTTT. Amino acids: CASRGHNTGELFF.

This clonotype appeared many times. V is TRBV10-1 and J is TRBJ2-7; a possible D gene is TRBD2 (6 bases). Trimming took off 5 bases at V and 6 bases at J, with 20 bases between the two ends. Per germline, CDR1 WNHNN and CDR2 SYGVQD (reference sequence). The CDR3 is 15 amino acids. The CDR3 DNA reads TGCGCCAGCAGTTTTGGCCCGGGGGACGATTTCGAGCAGTACTTC. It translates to CASSFGPGDDFEQYF.

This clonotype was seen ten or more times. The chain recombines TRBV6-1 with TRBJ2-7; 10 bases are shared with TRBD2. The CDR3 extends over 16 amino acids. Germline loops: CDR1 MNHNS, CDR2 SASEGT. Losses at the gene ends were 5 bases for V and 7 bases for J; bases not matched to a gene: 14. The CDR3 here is CASSRGHSGRAYEQYF. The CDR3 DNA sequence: TGTGCCAGCAGTCGCGGCCACAGCGGGAGGGCGTATGAGCAGTACTTC.

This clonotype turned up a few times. The CDR3 coding sequence is TGTGCCAGCAGTTTCAGTACGAGTCCGAACACTGAAGCTTTCTTT. This codes for CASSFSTSPNTEAFF. V is TRBV28 and J is TRBJ1-1; D unclear. The CDR3 length is 15 residues. Germline loops: CDR1 MDHEN, CDR2 SYDVKM. V dropped 3 bases and J dropped 1 base, with 12 bases sitting between them.

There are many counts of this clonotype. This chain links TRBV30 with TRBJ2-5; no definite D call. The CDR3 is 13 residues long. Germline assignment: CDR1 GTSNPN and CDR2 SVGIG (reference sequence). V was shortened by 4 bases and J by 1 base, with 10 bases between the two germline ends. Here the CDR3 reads CAWNGFVQETQYF. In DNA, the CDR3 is TGTGCCTGGAATGGGTTTGTCCAAGAGACCCAGTACTTC. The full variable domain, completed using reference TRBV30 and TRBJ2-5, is SQTIHQWPATLVQPVGSPLSLECTVEGTSNPNLYWYRQAAGRGLQLLFYSVGIGQISSEVPQNLSASRPQDRQFILSSKKLLLSDSGFYLCAWNGFVQETQYFGPGTRLLVL.